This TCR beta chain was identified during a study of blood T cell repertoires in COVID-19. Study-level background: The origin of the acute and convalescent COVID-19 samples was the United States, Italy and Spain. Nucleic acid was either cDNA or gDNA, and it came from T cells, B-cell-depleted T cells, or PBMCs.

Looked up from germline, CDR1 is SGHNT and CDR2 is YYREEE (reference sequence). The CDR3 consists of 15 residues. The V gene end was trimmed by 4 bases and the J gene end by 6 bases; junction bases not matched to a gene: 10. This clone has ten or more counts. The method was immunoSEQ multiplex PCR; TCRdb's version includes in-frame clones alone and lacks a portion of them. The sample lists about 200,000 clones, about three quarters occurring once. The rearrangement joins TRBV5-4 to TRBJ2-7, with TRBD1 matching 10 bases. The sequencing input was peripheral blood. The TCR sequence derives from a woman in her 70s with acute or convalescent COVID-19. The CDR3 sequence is CASSPHGTGVGEQYF. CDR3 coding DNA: TGTGCCAGCAGCCCCCACGGGACAGGGGTAGGCGAGCAGTACTTC.